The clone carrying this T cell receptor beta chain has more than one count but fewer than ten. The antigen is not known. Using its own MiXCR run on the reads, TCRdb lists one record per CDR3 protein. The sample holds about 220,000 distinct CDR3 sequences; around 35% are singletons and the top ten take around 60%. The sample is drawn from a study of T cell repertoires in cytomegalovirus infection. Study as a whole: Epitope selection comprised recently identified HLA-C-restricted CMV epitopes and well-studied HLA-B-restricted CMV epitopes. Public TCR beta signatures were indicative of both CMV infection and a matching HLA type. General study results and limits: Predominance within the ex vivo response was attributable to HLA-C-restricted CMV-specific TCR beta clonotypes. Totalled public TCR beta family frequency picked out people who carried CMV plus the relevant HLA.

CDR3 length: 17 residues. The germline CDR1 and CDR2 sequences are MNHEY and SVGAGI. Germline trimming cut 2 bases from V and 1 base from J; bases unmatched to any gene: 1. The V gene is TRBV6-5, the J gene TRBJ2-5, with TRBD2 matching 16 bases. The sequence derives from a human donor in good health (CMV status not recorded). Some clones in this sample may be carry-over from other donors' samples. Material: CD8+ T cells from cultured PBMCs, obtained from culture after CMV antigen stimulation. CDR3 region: CASSYGTSGGVQETQYF. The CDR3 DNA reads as TGTGCCAGCAGTTACGGGACTAGCGGGGGGGTCCAAGAGACCCAGTACTTC.